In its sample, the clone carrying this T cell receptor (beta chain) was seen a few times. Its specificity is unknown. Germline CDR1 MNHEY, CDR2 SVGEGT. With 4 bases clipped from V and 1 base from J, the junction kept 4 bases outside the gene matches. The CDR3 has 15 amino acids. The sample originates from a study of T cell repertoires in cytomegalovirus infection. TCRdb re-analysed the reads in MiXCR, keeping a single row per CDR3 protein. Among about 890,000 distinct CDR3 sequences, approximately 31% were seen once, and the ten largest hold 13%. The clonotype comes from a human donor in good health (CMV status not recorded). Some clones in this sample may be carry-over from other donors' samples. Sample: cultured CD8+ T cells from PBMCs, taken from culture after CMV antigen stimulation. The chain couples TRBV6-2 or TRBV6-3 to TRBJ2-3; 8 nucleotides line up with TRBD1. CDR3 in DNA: TGTGCCAGCAGTTTCTTGGACAGGGGCACAGATACGCAGTATTTT. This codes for CASSFLDRGTDTQYF.